The T cell receptor beta chain under discussion was sequenced for a study of tumor-infiltrating lymphocytes in primary liver carcinoma. Across the whole study: Stage T1-T3 N0M0 tumors spanned about 4.2 to 10 cm. Study observations and caveats: Only about 8-25% of top clones showed up in all five tumor regions.

As for this clonotype: Its antigen is unknown. The germline gene is not matched at one end of the junction; a read error may be the cause.

This CDR3 is 15 amino acids long. The V gene's germline CDR1 is SGHAT and CDR2 FQDESV (reference sequence). DNA and RNA were both co-extracted from about 19-30 mg of bulk tissue that had not been sorted. TCR beta cDNA was reverse-transcribed from about 500 ng of total RNA. The reaction used a constant-region primer and ProtoScript II reverse transcriptase. Library construction for TCR beta comprised three nested multiplex PCR rounds performed with slightly modified ARM-PCR. The opening two PCR rounds, around 10 cycles each, paired TRBV1-TRBV30 forward primers with a C-beta reverse primer. One entry per CDR3 protein results from TCRdb running MiXCR on the multiplex PCR reads. Of 50,000 to 65,000 distinct CDR3 sequences in the sample, roughly two thirds are singletons; the top ten hold 40%.

The clonotype was recovered from a man in his forties or fifties with primary liver carcinoma and hepatitis B virus infection. Sample: liver tumor tissue from sampling region 4. Subset reported: tumor region T4, right-lateral pole. This rearrangement joins TRBV11-1 to TRBJ2-1; the D call may be TRBD1 or TRBD2 (5 bases each). The CDR3 loop is CTSSFQGPLGNEQFF. The CDR3 DNA follows: TGTACCAGCAGCTTCCAGGGACCGCTGGGCAATGAGCAGTTCTTC.